This TCR beta chain comes out of a study of T cell repertoires in cytomegalovirus infection. The wider study: Public signatures in TCR beta pointed to CMV infection and matching HLA type.

About this clonotype itself: The antigen is not known.

TCRdb reprocessed the reads via MiXCR and lists one record per CDR3 protein. The sample lists 160,000 or so distinct CDR3 sequences; roughly 21% were seen once. Study-wide results and caveats: Frequencies of public TCR beta families were cumulated, and this identified carriers of CMV plus the relevant HLA.

There are 12 residues in the CDR3. The V gene's germline CDR1 is SGHTA and CDR2 FQGNSA. V shed 6 bases and J shed 6 bases, with 9 bases lying between them. Specimen: CD8+ T cells from cultured PBMCs, collected from culture after CMV antigen stimulation. The TCR was taken from a human donor in good health (CMV status not recorded). Some clones in this sample may be carry-over from other donors' samples. The V gene is TRBV7-2, the J gene TRBJ2-1; D unclear. CDR3 protein: CASSWPPNEQFF. The CDR3 bases are TGTGCCAGCAGTTGGCCCCCCAATGAGCAGTTCTTC.